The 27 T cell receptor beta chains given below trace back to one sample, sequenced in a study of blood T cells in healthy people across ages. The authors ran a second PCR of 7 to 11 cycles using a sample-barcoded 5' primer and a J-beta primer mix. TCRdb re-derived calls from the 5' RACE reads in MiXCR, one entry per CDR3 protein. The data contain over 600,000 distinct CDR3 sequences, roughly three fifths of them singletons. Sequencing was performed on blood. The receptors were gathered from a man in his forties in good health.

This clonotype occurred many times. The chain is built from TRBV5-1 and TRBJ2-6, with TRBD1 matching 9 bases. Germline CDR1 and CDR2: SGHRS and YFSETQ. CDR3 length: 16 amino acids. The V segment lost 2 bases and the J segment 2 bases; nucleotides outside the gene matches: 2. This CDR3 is CASSFGTGTGANVLTF. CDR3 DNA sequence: TGCGCCAGCAGCTTCGGGACAGGGACTGGGGCCAACGTCCTGACTTTC.

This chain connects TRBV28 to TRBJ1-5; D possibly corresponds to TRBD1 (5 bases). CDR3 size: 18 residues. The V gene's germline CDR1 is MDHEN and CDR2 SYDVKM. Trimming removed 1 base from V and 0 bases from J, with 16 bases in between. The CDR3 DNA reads TGTGCCAGCAGTTTATTTACAGGAGCCTACCATAGCAATCAGCCCCAGCATTTT. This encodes CASSLFTGAYHSNQPQHF.

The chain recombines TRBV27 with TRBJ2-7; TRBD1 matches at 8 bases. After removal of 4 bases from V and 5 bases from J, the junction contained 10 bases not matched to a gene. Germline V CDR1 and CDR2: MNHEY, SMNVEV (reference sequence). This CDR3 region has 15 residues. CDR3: CASSSPTGGGDEQYF. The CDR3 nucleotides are TGTGCCAGCAGTTCCCCCACAGGGGGTGGGGACGAGCAGTACTTC.

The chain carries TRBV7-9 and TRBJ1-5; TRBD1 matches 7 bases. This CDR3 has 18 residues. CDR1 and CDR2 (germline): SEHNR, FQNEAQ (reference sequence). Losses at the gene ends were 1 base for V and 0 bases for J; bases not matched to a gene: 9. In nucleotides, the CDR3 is TGTGCCAGCAGCTTAGAACACACCGGGACAGCTAGCAATCAGCCCCAGCATTTT. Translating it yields CASSLEHTGTASNQPQHF.

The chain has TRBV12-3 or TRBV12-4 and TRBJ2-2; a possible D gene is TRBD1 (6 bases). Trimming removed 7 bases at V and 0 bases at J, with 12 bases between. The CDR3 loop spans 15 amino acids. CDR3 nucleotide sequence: TGTGCCAGCAATAAAGACAGGACGAACACCGGGGAGCTGTTTTTT. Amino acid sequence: CASNKDRTNTGELFF.

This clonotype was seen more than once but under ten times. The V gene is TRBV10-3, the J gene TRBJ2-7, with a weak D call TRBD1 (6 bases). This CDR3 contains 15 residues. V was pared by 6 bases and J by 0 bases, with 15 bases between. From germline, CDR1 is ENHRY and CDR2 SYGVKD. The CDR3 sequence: CAISAGQRSSYEQYF. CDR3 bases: TGTGCCATCAGCGCCGGACAGAGAAGCTCCTACGAGCAGTACTTC.

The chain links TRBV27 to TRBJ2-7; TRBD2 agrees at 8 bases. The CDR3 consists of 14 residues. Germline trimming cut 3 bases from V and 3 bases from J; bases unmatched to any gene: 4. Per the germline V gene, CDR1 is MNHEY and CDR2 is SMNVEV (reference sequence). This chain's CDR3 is CASSFAGGGYEQYF. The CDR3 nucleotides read TGTGCCAGCAGTTTCGCGGGGGGAGGCTACGAGCAGTACTTC.

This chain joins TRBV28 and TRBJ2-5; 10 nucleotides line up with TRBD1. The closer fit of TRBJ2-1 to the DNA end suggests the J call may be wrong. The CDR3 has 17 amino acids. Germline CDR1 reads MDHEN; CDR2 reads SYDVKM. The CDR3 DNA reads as TGTGCCAGCAGTTTACCCCGGACAGGGGGAGACCAAGAGACCCAGTTCTTC. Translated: CASSLPRTGGDQETQFF.

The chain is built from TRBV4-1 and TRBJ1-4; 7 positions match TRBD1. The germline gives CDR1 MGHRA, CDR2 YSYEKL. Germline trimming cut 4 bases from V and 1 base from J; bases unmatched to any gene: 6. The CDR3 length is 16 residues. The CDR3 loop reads CASSPKTGLTNEKLFF. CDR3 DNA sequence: TGCGCCAGCAGCCCCAAGACAGGGCTAACTAATGAAAAACTGTTTTTT.

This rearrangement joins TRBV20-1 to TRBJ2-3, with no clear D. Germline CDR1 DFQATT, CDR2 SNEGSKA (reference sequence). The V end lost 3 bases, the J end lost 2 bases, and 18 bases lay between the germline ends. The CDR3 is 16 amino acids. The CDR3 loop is CSASVIHVRFTDTQYF. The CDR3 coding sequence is TGCAGTGCTAGTGTCATCCACGTGAGGTTCACAGATACGCAGTATTTT.

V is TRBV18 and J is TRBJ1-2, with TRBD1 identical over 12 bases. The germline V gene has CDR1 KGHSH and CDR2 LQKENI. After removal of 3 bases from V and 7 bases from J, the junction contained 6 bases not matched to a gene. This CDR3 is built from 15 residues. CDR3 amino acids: CASSPVGQGAPGYTF. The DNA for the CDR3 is TGTGCCAGCTCACCGGTGGGACAGGGGGCGCCTGGCTACACCTTC.

DNA for the CDR3: TGTGCCAGCAGTTACTCGACAGGGGCGTCCCGGTATGGCTACACCTTC. Translated, it gives CASSYSTGASRYGYTF. This chain uses TRBV6-5 with TRBJ1-2; 8 nucleotides match TRBD1. V lost 0 bases to trimming and J lost 5 bases; unmatched junction nucleotides: 8. CDR3 length equals 16 residues. Germline CDR1 reads MNHEY; CDR2 reads SVGAGI.

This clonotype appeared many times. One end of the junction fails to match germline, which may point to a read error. The CDR3 is CASTVGSFVDEQYF. The CDR3 DNA reads as TGTGCCAGCACCGTAGGTTCCTTTGTGGACGAGCAGTACTTC. V is TRBV9 and J is TRBJ2-7; no definite D call. Germline lookup yields CDR1 SGDLS and CDR2 YYNGEE. This CDR3 is built from 14 residues.

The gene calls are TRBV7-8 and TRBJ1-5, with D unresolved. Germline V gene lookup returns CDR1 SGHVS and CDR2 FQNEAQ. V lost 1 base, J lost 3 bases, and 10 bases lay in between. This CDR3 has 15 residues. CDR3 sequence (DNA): TGTGCCAGCAGCTTAGGGAGTGGGGACAATCAGCCCCAGCATTTT. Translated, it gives CASSLGSGDNQPQHF.

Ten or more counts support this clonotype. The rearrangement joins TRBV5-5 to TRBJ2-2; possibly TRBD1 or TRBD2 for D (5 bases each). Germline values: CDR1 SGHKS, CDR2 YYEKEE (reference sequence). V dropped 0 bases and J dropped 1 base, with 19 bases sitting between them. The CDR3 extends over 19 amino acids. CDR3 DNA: TGTGCCAGCAGCTTGGGGGGCCACATTGTGAGGGGGAACACCGGGGAGCTGTTTTTT. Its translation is CASSLGGHIVRGNTGELFF.

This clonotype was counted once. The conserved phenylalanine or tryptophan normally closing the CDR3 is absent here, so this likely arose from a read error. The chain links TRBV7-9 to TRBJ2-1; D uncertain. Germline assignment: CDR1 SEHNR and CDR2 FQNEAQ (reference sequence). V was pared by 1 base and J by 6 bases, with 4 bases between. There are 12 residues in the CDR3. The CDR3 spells CASSLVPNEQFL. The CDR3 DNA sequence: TGTGCCAGCAGCTTAGTTCCCAATGAGCAGTTCTTA.

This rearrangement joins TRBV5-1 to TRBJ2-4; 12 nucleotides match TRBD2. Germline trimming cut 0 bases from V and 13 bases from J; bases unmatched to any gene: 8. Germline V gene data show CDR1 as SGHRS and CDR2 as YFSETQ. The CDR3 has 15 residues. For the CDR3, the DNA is TGCGCCAGCAGCTTGGGACTAGCGGGGGAGAGTGCCCAGTACTTC. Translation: CASSLGLAGESAQYF.

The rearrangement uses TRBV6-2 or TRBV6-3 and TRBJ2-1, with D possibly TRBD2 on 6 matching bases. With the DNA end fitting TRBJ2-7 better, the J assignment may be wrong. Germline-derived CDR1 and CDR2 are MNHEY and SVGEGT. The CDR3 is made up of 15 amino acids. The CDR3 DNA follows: TGTGCCAGCAGCCCTAGCGCGAGCTCCTACAATGAGCAGTACTTC. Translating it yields CASSPSASSYNEQYF.

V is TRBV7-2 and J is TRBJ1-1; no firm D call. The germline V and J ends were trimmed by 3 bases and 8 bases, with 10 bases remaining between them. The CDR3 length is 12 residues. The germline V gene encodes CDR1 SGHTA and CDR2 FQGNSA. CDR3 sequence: CASSLAGREAFF. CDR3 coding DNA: TGTGCCAGCAGCTTGGCGGGCAGGGAAGCTTTCTTT.

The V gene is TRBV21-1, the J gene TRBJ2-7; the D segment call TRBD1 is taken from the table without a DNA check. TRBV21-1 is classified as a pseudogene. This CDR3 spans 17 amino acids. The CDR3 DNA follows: TGTGCCAGCAGCAAAGAGGTAGGGCAGGGAAAGGTCAGCGAGCAGTACTTC. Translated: CASSKEVGQGKVSEQYF.

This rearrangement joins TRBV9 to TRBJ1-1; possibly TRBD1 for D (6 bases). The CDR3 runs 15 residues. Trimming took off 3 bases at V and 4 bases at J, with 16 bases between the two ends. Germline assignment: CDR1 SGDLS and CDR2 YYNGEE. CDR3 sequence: CASSAEGGGPTEAFF. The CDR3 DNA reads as TGTGCCAGCAGCGCCGAGGGAGGGGGGCCCACTGAAGCTTTCTTT.

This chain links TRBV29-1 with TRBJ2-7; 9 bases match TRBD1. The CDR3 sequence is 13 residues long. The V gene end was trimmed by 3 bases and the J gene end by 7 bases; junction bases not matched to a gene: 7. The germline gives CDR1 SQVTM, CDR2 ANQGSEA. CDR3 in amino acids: CSVEWTGEVEQYF. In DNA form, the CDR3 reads TGCAGCGTTGAGTGGACAGGGGAGGTTGAGCAGTACTTC.

CDR3 loop: CASSFMDYNEQFF. CDR3 nucleotide sequence: TGTGCCAGCAGCTTTATGGACTACAATGAGCAGTTCTTC. The J gene is TRBJ2-1, the V gene TRBV7-6; D unclear. Germline V gene data show CDR1 as SGHVS and CDR2 as FNYEAQ. The V end lost 3 bases, the J end lost 3 bases, and 6 bases lay between the germline ends. This CDR3 has 13 amino acids.

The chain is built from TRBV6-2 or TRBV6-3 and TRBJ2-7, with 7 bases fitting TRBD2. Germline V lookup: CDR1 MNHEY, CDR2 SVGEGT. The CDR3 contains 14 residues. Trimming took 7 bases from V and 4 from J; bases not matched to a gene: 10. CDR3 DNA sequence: TGTGCCAGCACGCCTATGCGGGAGTGGTACGAGCAGTACTTC. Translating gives CASTPMREWYEQYF.

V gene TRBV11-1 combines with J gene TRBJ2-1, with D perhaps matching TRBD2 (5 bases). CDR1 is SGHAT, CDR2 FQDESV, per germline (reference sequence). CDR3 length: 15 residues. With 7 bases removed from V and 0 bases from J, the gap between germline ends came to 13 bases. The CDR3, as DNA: TGTGCCAGCACCTCAGCGGTGGCCTCCTACAATGAGCAGTTCTTC. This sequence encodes CASTSAVASYNEQFF.

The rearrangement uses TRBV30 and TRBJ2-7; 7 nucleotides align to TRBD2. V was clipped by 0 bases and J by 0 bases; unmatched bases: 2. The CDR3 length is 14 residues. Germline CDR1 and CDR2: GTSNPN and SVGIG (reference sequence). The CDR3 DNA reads TGTGCCTGGAGTGTTGGGGGGGTCTCCTACGAGCAGTACTTC. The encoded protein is CAWSVGGVSYEQYF.

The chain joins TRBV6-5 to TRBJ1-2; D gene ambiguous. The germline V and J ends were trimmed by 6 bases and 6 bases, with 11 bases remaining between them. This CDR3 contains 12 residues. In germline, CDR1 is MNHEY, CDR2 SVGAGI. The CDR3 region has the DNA TGTGCCAGCAGATCAGCCTTACATGGCTACACCTTC. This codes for CASRSALHGYTF.